The 15 T cell receptor beta chains below were found in one sample sequenced in a study of a mutant IDH1 vaccine in newly diagnosed glioma. Sequencing was performed with immunoSEQ multiplex PCR; in TCRdb, only in-frame clones are kept and a portion is missing. The sample lists fewer than 45,000 clones, roughly nine tenths seen once, with around 1.5% in the top ten. Their recognized antigens are unknown. Time point defined: week 35, safety follow-up. Vaccine doses each comprised 300 ug of mutant IDH1 20-mer peptide, with topical imiquimod. This specimen consisted of PBMCs, obtained from a glioma patient whose treatment included an IDH1 peptide vaccine. The origin of the receptors is a man in his forties with glioma.

This rearrangement joins TRBV5-1 to TRBJ2-1; 7 bases map to TRBD1. Losses at the gene ends were 5 bases for V and 8 bases for J; bases not matched to a gene: 7. Germline V gene data show CDR1 as SGHRS and CDR2 as YFSETQ. The CDR3 consists of 13 residues. The CDR3 sequence is CASRRQGRDEQFF. The CDR3 DNA is TGCGCCAGCAGGAGACAGGGTAGGGATGAGCAGTTCTTC.

V gene TRBV6-1 combines with J gene TRBJ1-4; D gene ambiguous. Trimming left V 4 bases short and J 4 bases short, with 7 bases between. Germline-derived CDR1 and CDR2 are MNHNS and SASEGT. The CDR3 has 13 amino acids. In DNA form, the CDR3 reads TGTGCCAGCAGTGGATTGTTTAATGAAAAACTGTTTTTT. Its translation is CASSGLFNEKLFF.

The gene calls are TRBV7-9 and TRBJ2-5; D unresolved. CDR1 is SEHNR and CDR2 is FQNEAQ in the germline V gene (reference sequence). The CDR3 extends over 16 amino acids. Trimming left V 1 base short and J 4 bases short, with 16 bases between. In DNA form, the CDR3 reads TGTGCCAGCAGCTTAGGAAATTTCGGCCCGGGAGAGACCCAGTACTTC. Residues: CASSLGNFGPGETQYF.

CDR3 sequence: CASRRGGIGDGYTF. CDR3 sequence (DNA): TGTGCCAGCCGAAGGGGGGGTATTGGAGATGGCTACACCTTC. The chain combines TRBV6-5 with TRBJ1-2; maybe TRBD1 (6 bases). Trimming shortened V by 8 bases and J by 6 bases, and 19 bases separated the two germline ends. The length of the CDR3 is 14 residues. Looked up from germline, CDR1 is MNHEY and CDR2 is SVGAGI.

This clone has just one count. The chain employs TRBV5-4 and TRBJ2-1; possible D gene TRBD2, 6 bases. CDR1 is SGHNT and CDR2 is YYREEE in the germline V gene (reference sequence). The length of the CDR3 is 16 residues. V lost 0 bases and J 3 bases, leaving 13 bases between the germline ends. The CDR3 loop reads CASSLGAGGIYNEQFF. The CDR3, as DNA: TGTGCCAGCAGCTTGGGGGCCGGAGGGATCTACAATGAGCAGTTCTTC.

This clone has only one observation. The chain is built from TRBV5-5 and TRBJ1-4, with 10 bases aligning to TRBD1. The CDR3 runs 14 residues. V shed 5 bases, J shed 7 bases, and the junction held 5 bases outside the gene matches. Germline values: CDR1 SGHKS, CDR2 YYEKEE (reference sequence). The CDR3 bases are TGTGCCAGCAGGAGACAGGGGGCAGGTGAAAAACTGTTTTTT. This sequence encodes CASRRQGAGEKLFF.

The chain is built from TRBV10-3 and TRBJ2-3; 10 nucleotides line up with TRBD2. Per the germline V gene, CDR1 is ENHRY and CDR2 is SYGVKD. The CDR3 is 21 amino acids. J gave up 1 base and V 4 bases, and 20 bases lay outside the gene matches. The CDR3 here is CAISGSNSFILAGWGTDTQYF. As DNA, the CDR3 is TGTGCCATCAGTGGGTCCAACTCCTTCATACTAGCGGGATGGGGCACAGATACGCAGTATTTT.

The V and J genes are TRBV7-2 and TRBJ1-2; D is uncertain. Germline V gene sequence: CDR1 SGHTA, CDR2 FQGNSA. V lost 5 bases and J 8 bases, leaving 15 bases between the germline ends. The CDR3 runs 13 residues. CDR3: CASSRRAEGGYTF. CDR3 sequence (DNA): TGTGCCAGCAGCCGGAGGGCCGAAGGAGGCTACACCTTC.

This clone was found once. The rearrangement links TRBV18 to TRBJ1-1; TRBD1 agrees at 7 bases. The CDR3 contains 16 residues. V dropped 6 bases and J dropped 1; count of bases not matched to a gene: 11. Germline V CDR1 and CDR2: KGHSH, LQKENI. CDR3 DNA sequence: TGTGCCAGCTCCCTAGAGGTCTGGACAGGGAACACTGAAGCTTTCTTT. Translation gives CASSLEVWTGNTEAFF.

The rearrangement uses TRBV6-1 and TRBJ1-5; 7 nucleotides align to TRBD1. The CDR3 totals 16 residues. Germline values: CDR1 MNHNS, CDR2 SASEGT. V lost 4 bases and J lost 0; bases outside the gene matches: 6. The CDR3 DNA sequence: TGTGCCAGCAGTGGGCGGGACAGCCTTAGCAATCAGCCCCAGCATTTT. The encoded protein is CASSGRDSLSNQPQHF.

The gene calls are TRBV27 and TRBJ2-7; the match to TRBD1 covers 9 bases. Germline V gene data show CDR1 as MNHEY and CDR2 as SMNVEV (reference sequence). The V gene end was trimmed by 6 bases and the J gene end by 2 bases; junction bases not matched to a gene: 8. This CDR3 contains 15 residues. The CDR3 DNA follows: TGTGCCAGCAGAGGACCCGGGACAGGGACCTACGAGCAGTACTTC. As protein: CASRGPGTGTYEQYF.

This clone was seen just once. V usage is TRBV5-1 and J usage is TRBJ2-1, with D perhaps matching TRBD1 (5 bases). Germline V lookup: CDR1 SGHRS, CDR2 YFSETQ. This CDR3 has 12 amino acids. Deletions cut 4 bases from V and 8 bases from J, with 10 bases between. The CDR3 loop reads CASSIRGDEQFF. For the CDR3, the DNA is TGCGCCAGCAGCATAAGGGGTGATGAGCAGTTCTTC.

This chain joins TRBV7-2 and TRBJ2-3; TRBD2 matches 9 bases. The length of the CDR3 is 17 residues. V shed 2 bases and J 3 bases; nucleotides not matched to a gene: 9. Germline loops: CDR1 SGHTA, CDR2 FQGNSA. The CDR3 sequence is CASSLSSVGLATDTQYF. Written as DNA, the CDR3 is TGTGCCAGCAGCTTAAGTTCGGTGGGACTAGCAACAGATACGCAGTATTTT.

This clone was recorded only once. The J gene is TRBJ2-2, the V gene TRBV9; 7 positions agree with TRBD1. J lost 4 bases, V lost 3 bases, and 3 bases had no gene match. Looked up from germline, CDR1 is SGDLS and CDR2 is YYNGEE. The CDR3 extends over 14 amino acids. CDR3 in amino acids: CASSGDSVTGELFF. The CDR3 DNA follows: TGTGCCAGCAGCGGGGACAGCGTCACCGGGGAGCTGTTTTTT.

This chain joins TRBV28 and TRBJ2-7, with 8 nucleotides matching TRBD1. This CDR3 has 15 amino acids. Germline V gene data show CDR1 as MDHEN and CDR2 as SYDVKM. The ends lost 5 bases at V and 5 bases at J; junction bases unmatched: 11. Here the CDR3 DNA reads TGTGCCAGCAGTCCGGGACAGGCTTTCGGTGACGAGCAGTACGTC. It is translated as CASSPGQAFGDEQYV.